These 13 T cell receptor beta chains were sequenced from one sample in a study of blood T cell repertoires in COVID-19. TCRdb's copy holds only in-frame clones and misses some; the assay was immunoSEQ multiplex PCR. Of more than 130,000 clones listed, more than 80% were seen once; the top ten hold 8.8%. The sample was peripheral blood. These receptors originate from a woman older than 75 in a cohort sampled during active or convalescent COVID-19.

In its sample, this clone was seen a few times. The V and J genes are TRBV2 and TRBJ2-5, with 9 bases lining up with TRBD2. Germline CDR1 SNHLY, CDR2 FYNNEI. The CDR3 has 15 amino acids. Trimming removed 6 bases from V and 4 bases from J; junction bases left unmatched: 9. CDR3 loop: CASSFGGGGRETQYF. In DNA, the CDR3 is TGTGCCAGCAGCTTCGGCGGGGGGGGTAGAGAGACCCAGTACTTC.

The rearrangement links TRBV7-2 to TRBJ1-4; D might be TRBD1 (6 bases). CDR1 and CDR2 (germline): SGHTA, FQGNSA. The ends were cut back, 0 bases at V and 1 base at J, with 9 bases in the middle. This CDR3 region has 16 residues. The CDR3 region has the DNA TGTGCCAGCAGCTTAGCAGGACAGTTAACTAATGAAAAACTGTTTTTT. Translation gives CASSLAGQLTNEKLFF.

The chain carries TRBV21-1 and TRBJ1-5; the D call of TRBD1 is as the table states it, not checked on the DNA. TRBV21-1 is termed a pseudogene. This CDR3 region has 14 residues. CDR3 region: CASRKYRDCQPQHF. CDR3 bases: TGTGCCAGCCGTAAATACAGGGATTGTCAGCCCCAGCATTTT.

The chain recombines TRBV5-1 with TRBJ1-4; 9 positions agree with TRBD1. The length of the CDR3 is 16 residues. V was pared by 4 bases and J by 4 bases, with 8 bases of the junction left unmatched. CDR1 and CDR2 (germline): SGHRS, YFSETQ. CDR3 sequence (DNA): TGCGCCAGCAGCCGGGACAGGGAGGAGGATAATGAAAAACTGTTTTTT. It is translated as CASSRDREEDNEKLFF.

Many counts were recorded for this clone. This chain joins TRBV24-1 and TRBJ1-2, with 7 bases that match TRBD1. This CDR3 has 15 residues. Germline-derived CDR1 and CDR2 are KGHDR and SFDVKD. Trimming removed 3 bases from V and 6 bases from J; junction bases left unmatched: 9. The CDR3 loop is CATSDPGTAPHGYTF. The DNA of the CDR3 is TGTGCCACCAGTGATCCCGGGACAGCTCCCCATGGCTACACCTTC.

The chain couples TRBV28 to TRBJ2-1, with 11 bases that match TRBD2. The V and J ends lost 6 bases and 7 bases, in that order; junction bases with no gene match: 8. From germline, CDR1 is MDHEN and CDR2 SYDVKM. There are 15 residues in the CDR3. The CDR3 reads CASSVAGGPGNEQFF. DNA of the CDR3: TGTGCCAGCAGCGTAGCGGGGGGGCCAGGGAATGAGCAGTTCTTC.

The table lists this clone with many counts. This rearrangement joins TRBV4-1 to TRBJ1-2; tentatively, D is TRBD1 (6 bases). Germline loops: CDR1 MGHRA, CDR2 YSYEKL. V was cut by 2 bases and J by 4 bases, with 17 bases left in between. CDR3 size: 16 residues. This CDR3 is CASSQIWGGRSYGYTF. CDR3 DNA: TGCGCCAGCAGCCAAATCTGGGGGGGGCGAAGCTATGGCTACACCTTC.

The chain joins TRBV7-3 to TRBJ2-3; 7 bases map to TRBD2. J lost 2 bases, V lost 1 base, and 3 bases had no gene match. CDR3 length: 15 amino acids. The germline V gene has CDR1 SGHTA and CDR2 FQGTGA. CDR3 sequence (DNA): TGTGCCAGCAGCTTAAGGGGGGGACTCACAGATACGCAGTATTTT. It codes for CASSLRGGLTDTQYF.

The CDR3 reads CASRPGLAGYNEQFF. The CDR3 nucleotides read TGCGCCAGCAGGCCGGGACTAGCGGGTTACAATGAGCAGTTCTTC. The rearrangement links TRBV4-3 to TRBJ2-1, with 12 positions matching TRBD2. Germline CDR1 LGHNA, CDR2 YSLEER. Losses at the gene ends were 6 bases for V and 4 bases for J; bases not matched to a gene: 4. This CDR3 is 15 amino acids long.

This clone was counted a few times. DNA for the CDR3: TGTGCCAGCAGGTCAGACAGGGGCGCCAGTGAAAAACTGTTTTTT. Encoded protein: CASRSDRGASEKLFF. The rearrangement joins TRBV2 to TRBJ1-4; 8 bases fit TRBD1. The length of the CDR3 is 15 residues. V shed 6 bases and J 7 bases; nucleotides not matched to a gene: 10. Germline V gene data show CDR1 as SNHLY and CDR2 as FYNNEI.

The chain links TRBV19 to TRBJ2-7; tentatively, D is TRBD2 (5 bases). The CDR3 sequence is 14 residues long. Germline-derived CDR1 and CDR2 are LNHDA and SQIVND (reference sequence). V lost 6 bases and J 5 bases, leaving 17 bases between the germline ends. CDR3 sequence reads: CASRWEPPAHEQYV. DNA of the CDR3: TGTGCCAGTAGATGGGAGCCGCCCGCCCACGAGCAGTACGTC.

V and J are TRBV6-5 and TRBJ1-6; D remains ambiguous. The CDR3 length is 13 residues. V lost 8 bases to trimming and J lost 5 bases, with 10 bases between them. Germline V gene sequence: CDR1 MNHEY, CDR2 SVGAGI. The CDR3 reads CASGLRDNSPLHF. CDR3 DNA sequence: TGTGCCAGCGGGTTACGGGATAATTCACCCCTCCACTTT.

This chain links TRBV10-3 with TRBJ1-2, with 8 bases aligning to TRBD1. After removal of 1 base from V and 5 bases from J, the junction contained 12 bases not matched to a gene. This CDR3 contains 17 residues. CDR1 is ENHRY, CDR2 SYGVKD, per germline. The CDR3 here is CAISEFSDRAMPYGYTF. Written as DNA, the CDR3 is TGTGCCATCAGTGAGTTTTCGGACAGGGCGATGCCGTATGGCTACACCTTC.